These 4 T cell receptor beta chains were sequenced from one sample in a study of identical twins. TCRdb re-derived calls from the 5' RACE reads in MiXCR, one entry per CDR3 protein. The sample lists hundreds of thousands of distinct CDR3 sequences, around 6.6% seen once, with 3% to 4.5% in the top ten. The same data also contributed to another study, on yellow fever vaccine responses in identical twins.

Specimen: memory (CD45RO+) T cells sorted from blood. The receptors derive from a woman younger than 30 in good health.

The chain joins TRBV15 to TRBJ2-2; 7 bases fit TRBD1. Trimming at V came to 2 bases and at J to 6 bases, leaving 0 bases not matched to a gene. The CDR3 totals 13 residues. Germline CDR1 and CDR2: LNHNV and YYDKDF (reference sequence). The CDR3, as DNA: TGTGCCACCAGCAGACAGGGGGCCGGGGAGCTGTTTTTT. It codes for CATSRQGAGELFF.

This clonotype has a handful of counts. The chain is built from TRBV9 and TRBJ2-7, with D tentatively TRBD2 (6 bases). Germline V gene lookup returns CDR1 SGDLS and CDR2 YYNGEE. Deletions cut 1 base from V and 2 bases from J, with 13 bases between. This CDR3 is 15 amino acids long. The CDR3 DNA reads as TGTGCCAGCAGCGTATCCCCGGGAGCCACCTACGAGCAGTACTTC. Translating it yields CASSVSPGATYEQYF. Full variable domain (outside the CDR3, taken from reference TRBV9 and TRBJ2-7): DSGVTQTPKHLITATGQRVTLRCSPRSGDLSVYWYQQSLDQGLQFLIQYYNGEERAKGNILERFSAQQFPDLHSELNLSSLELGDSALYFCASSVSPGATYEQYFGPGTRLTVT.

This chain joins TRBV20-1 and TRBJ1-1, with D hard to call. The CDR3 loop spans 11 amino acids. V lost 3 bases, J lost 8 bases, and 10 bases lay in between. CDR1 DFQATT and CDR2 SNEGSKA come from the germline V gene (reference sequence). The CDR3 spells CSASELREAFF. The DNA of the CDR3 is TGCAGTGCTAGTGAGCTACGGGAAGCTTTCTTT.

This chain uses TRBV24-1 with TRBJ1-5; no clear D gene. Between the trimmed V and J ends, which lost 1 base and 3 bases, there was a span of 3 bases. The CDR3 sequence is 13 residues long. Per germline, CDR1 KGHDR and CDR2 SFDVKD. The CDR3 loop is CATSDFSNQPQHF. The CDR3 DNA reads TGTGCCACCAGTGATTTCTCCAATCAGCCCCAGCATTTT.